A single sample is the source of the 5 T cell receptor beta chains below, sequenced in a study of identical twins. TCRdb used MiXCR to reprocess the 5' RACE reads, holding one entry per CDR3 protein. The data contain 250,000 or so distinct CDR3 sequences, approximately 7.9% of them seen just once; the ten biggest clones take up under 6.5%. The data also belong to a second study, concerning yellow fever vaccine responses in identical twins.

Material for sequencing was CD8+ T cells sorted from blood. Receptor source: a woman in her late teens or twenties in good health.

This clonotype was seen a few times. Here the CDR3 reads CASSLGQTLDQETQYF. In DNA form, the CDR3 reads TGCGCCAGCAGCCTGGGACAGACCCTAGACCAAGAGACCCAGTACTTC. V is TRBV5-1 and J is TRBJ2-5; TRBD1 agrees at 7 bases. Germline assignment: CDR1 SGHRS and CDR2 YFSETQ. V shed 4 bases, J shed 0 bases, and the junction held 9 bases outside the gene matches. The CDR3 contains 16 residues. The full variable domain, completed using reference TRBV5-1 and TRBJ2-5, is KAGVTQTPRYLIKTRGQQVTLSCSPISGHRSVSWYQQTPGQGLQFLFEYFSETQRNKGNFPGRFSGRQFSNSRSEMNVSTLELGDSALYLCASSLGQTLDQETQYFGPGTRLLVL.

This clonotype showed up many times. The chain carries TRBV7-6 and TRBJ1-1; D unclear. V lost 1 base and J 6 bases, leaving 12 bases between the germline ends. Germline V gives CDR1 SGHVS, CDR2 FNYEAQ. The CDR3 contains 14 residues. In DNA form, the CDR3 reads TGTGCCAGCAGCTTAGTTGGCCATCGGGCTGAAGCTTTCTTT. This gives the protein CASSLVGHRAEAFF. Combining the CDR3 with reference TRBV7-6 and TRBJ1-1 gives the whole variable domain GAGVSQSPRYKVTKRGQDVALRCDPISGHVSLYWYRQALGQGPEFLTYFNYEAQQDKSGLPNDRFSAERPEGSISTLTIQRTEQRDSAMYRCASSLVGHRAEAFFGQGTRLTVV.

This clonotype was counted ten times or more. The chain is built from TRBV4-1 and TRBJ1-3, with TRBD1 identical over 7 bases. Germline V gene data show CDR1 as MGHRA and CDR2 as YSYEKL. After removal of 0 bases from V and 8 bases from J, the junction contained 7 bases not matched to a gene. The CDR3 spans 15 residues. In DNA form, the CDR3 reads TGCGCCAGCAGCCAAGATGACAGGGCAGGGGACACCATATATTTT. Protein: CASSQDDRAGDTIYF.

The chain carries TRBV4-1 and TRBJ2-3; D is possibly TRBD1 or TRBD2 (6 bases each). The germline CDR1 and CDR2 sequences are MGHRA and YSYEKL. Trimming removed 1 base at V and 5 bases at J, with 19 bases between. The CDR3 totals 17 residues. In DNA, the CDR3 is TGCGCCAGCAGCCAAGTGGGGGGCCCGGGAGCCGGAGATACGCAGTATTTT. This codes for CASSQVGGPGAGDTQYF.

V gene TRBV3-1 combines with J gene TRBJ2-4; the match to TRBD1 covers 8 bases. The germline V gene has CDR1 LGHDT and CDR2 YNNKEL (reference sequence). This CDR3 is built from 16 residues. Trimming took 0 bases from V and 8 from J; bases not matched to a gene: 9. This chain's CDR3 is CASSQDWRTGSDIQYF. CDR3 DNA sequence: TGTGCCAGCAGCCAAGATTGGCGGACAGGGAGCGACATTCAGTACTTC.